The source of this T cell receptor beta chain is a study of blood T cell repertoires in COVID-19. At the level of the study: Sites in the United States, Italy and Spain provided acute and convalescent COVID-19 samples.

From germline, CDR1 is SGHNT and CDR2 YYREEE (reference sequence). The CDR3 covers 17 residues. The ends lost 2 bases at V and 3 bases at J; junction bases unmatched: 8. For recovered donors of Cohort 3, there were two negative PCRs, clearance, or symptom resolution. TCRdb keeps only in-frame clones here, not all; method: immunoSEQ multiplex PCR. The repertoire has some 350,000 clones, less than 90% of them found once; the top ten carry under 3%. The chain has TRBV5-4 and TRBJ2-1, with 10 bases fitting TRBD2. Sequencing used PBMCs or T cells enriched from blood (not recorded which). This clonotype originated in a woman aged 25 to 39 who had recovered from COVID-19. CDR3 nucleotide sequence: TGTGCCAGCAGCTTACCGACCGGGACTAGCGTCTACAATGAGCAGTTCTTC. The encoded protein is CASSLPTGTSVYNEQFF.